One sample yielded the 4 T cell receptor beta chains listed below, sequenced in a study of shared clonotypes between healthy human individuals. TCRdb's copy holds only in-frame clones and misses some; the assay was immunoSEQ multiplex PCR. Among roughly 2 million clones listed, 90% to 95% were seen once. Sequencing was performed on naive CD4+ T cells sorted from blood. Documented subset: CD45RA+ positively selected. The source is a man in his late teens or twenties in good health.

V gene TRBV6-5 combines with J gene TRBJ2-4; unclear D gene. The V end was cut by 8 bases, the J end by 0 bases, with 2 bases between. Germline assignment: CDR1 MNHEY and CDR2 SVGAGI. CDR3 length equals 11 residues. CDR3 region: CASQAKNIQYF. CDR3 in DNA: TGTGCCAGCCAAGCCAAAAACATTCAGTACTTC.

With regard to this clone: The sample contains more than one DNA sequence encoding this CDR3. The V and J genes are TRBV2 and TRBJ1-5; 7 nucleotides line up with TRBD1. The CDR3 runs 15 residues. With 3 bases clipped from V and 2 bases from J, the junction kept 4 bases outside the gene matches. Per the germline V gene, CDR1 is SNHLY and CDR2 is FYNNEI. CDR3 amino acids: CASSEQGGGNQPQHF. CDR3 sequence (DNA): TGTGCCAGCAGTGAGCAGGGGGGCGGCAATCAGCCCCAGCATTTT.

The count of this clone is one. The V gene is TRBV10-3, the J gene TRBJ1-1; no clear D gene. CDR3 length equals 14 residues. V lost 1 base to trimming and J lost 1 base, with 7 bases between them. Per germline, CDR1 ENHRY and CDR2 SYGVKD. The CDR3: CAISEFPQNTEAFF. In DNA, the CDR3 is TGTGCCATCAGTGAGTTCCCCCAGAACACTGAAGCTTTCTTT.

The genes are TRBV6-1 and TRBJ1-1; 7 nucleotides line up with TRBD1. With V trimmed by 4 bases and J by 0 bases, 2 bases remained unmatched. The CDR3 spans 14 residues. CDR1 and CDR2 from the germline V gene are MNHNS and SASEGT. The CDR3: CASSVTGVNTEAFF. CDR3 nucleotides: TGTGCCAGCAGTGTCACAGGGGTGAACACTGAAGCTTTCTTT.